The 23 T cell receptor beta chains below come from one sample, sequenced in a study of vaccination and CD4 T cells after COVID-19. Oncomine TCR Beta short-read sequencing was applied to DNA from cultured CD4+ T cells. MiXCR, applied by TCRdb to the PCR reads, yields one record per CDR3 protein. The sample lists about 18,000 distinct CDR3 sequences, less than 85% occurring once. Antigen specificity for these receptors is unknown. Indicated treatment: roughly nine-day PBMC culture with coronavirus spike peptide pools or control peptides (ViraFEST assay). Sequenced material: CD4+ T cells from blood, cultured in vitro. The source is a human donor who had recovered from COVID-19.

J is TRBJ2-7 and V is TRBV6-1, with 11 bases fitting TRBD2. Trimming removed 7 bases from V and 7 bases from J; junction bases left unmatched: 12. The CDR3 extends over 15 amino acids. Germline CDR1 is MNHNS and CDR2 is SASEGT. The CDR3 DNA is TGTGCCAGCACCAAGCACGTAGCGGGAGGGTGGGAGCAGTACTTC. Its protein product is CASTKHVAGGWEQYF.

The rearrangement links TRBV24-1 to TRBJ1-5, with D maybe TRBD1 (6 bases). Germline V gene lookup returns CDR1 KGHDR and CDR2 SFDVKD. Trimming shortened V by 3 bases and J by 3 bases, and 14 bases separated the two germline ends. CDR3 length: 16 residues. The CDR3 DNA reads TGTGCCACCAGTGATCGACAGGCCGTGCACAATCAGCCCCAGCATTTT. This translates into CATSDRQAVHNQPQHF.

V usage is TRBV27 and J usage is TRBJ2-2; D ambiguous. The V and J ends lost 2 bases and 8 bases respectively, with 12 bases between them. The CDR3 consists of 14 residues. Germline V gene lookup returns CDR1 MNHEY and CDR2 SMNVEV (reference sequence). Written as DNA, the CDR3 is TGTGCCAGCAGTTTAGAAACGGGTGTAGGGGAGCTGTTTTTT. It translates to CASSLETGVGELFF.

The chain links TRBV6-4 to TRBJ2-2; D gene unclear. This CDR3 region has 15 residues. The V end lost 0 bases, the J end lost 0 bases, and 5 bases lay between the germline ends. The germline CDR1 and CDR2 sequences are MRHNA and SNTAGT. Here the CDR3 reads CASSDSIANTGELFF. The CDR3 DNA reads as TGTGCCAGCAGTGACTCGATAGCGAACACCGGGGAGCTGTTTTTT.

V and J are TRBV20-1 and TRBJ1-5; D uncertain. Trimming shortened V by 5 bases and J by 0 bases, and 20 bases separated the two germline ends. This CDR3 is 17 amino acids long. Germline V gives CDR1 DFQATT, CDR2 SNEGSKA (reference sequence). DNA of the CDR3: TGCAGTGCTCGCCAGGTTTTTGCTGCTTATAGCAATCAGCCCCAGCATTTT. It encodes CSARQVFAAYSNQPQHF.

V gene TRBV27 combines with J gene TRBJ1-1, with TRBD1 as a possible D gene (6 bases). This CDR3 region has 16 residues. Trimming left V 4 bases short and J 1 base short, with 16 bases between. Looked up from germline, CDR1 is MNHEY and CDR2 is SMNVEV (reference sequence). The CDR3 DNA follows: TGTGCCAGCAGTTCAGAAACAGGGACACGGAACACTGAAGCTTTCTTT. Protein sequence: CASSSETGTRNTEAFF.

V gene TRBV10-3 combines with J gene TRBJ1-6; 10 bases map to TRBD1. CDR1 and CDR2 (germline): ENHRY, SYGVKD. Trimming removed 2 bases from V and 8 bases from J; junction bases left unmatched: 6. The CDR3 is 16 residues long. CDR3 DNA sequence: TGTGCCATCAGTGAGGAGGGACAGGGGAATCATTCACCCCTCCACTTT. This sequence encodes CAISEEGQGNHSPLHF.

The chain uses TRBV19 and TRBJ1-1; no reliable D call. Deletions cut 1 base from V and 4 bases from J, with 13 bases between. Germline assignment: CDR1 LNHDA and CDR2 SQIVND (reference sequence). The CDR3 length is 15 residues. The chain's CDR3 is CASSIGSPAGTEAFF. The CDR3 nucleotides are TGTGCCAGTAGTATAGGGTCCCCGGCGGGCACTGAAGCTTTCTTT.

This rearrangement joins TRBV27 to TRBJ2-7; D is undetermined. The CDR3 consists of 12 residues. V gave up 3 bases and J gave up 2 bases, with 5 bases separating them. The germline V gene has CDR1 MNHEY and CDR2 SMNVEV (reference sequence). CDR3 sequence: CASSFRTYEQYF. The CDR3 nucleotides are TGTGCCAGCAGTTTTCGGACCTACGAGCAGTACTTC.

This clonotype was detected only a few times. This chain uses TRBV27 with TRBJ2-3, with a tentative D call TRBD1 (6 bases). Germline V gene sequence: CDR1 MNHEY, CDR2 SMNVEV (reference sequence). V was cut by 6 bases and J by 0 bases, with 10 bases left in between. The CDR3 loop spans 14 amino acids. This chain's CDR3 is CASSDRISTDTQYF. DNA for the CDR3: TGTGCCAGCAGCGACAGGATTAGCACAGATACGCAGTATTTT.

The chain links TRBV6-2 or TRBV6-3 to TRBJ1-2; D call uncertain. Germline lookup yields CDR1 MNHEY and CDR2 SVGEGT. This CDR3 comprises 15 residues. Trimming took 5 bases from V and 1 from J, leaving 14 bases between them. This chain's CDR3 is CASSPVPQVNYGYTF. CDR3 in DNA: TGTGCCAGCAGTCCCGTCCCCCAGGTTAACTATGGCTACACCTTC.

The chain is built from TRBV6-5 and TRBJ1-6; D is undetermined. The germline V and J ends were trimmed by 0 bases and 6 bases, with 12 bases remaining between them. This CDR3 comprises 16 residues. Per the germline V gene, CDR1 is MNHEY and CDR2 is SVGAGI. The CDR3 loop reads CASSYSLLHLNSPLHF. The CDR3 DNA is TGTGCCAGCAGTTACTCCCTTTTACACCTTAATTCACCCCTCCACTTT.

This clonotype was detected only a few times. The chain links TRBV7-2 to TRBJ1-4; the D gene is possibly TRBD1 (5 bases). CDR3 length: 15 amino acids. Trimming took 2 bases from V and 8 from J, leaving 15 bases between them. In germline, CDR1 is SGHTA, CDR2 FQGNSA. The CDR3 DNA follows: TGTGCCAGCAGCTTACTTGGTCAGGGCGGCGAAAAACTGTTTTTT. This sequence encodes CASSLLGQGGEKLFF. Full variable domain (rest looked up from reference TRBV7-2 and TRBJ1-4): GAGVSQSPSNKVTEKGKDVELRCDPISGHTALYWYRQSLGQGLEFLIYFQGNSAPDKSGLPSDRFSAERTGGSVSTLTIQRTQQEDSAVYLCASSLLGQGGEKLFFGSGTQLSVL.

CDR3 bases: TGTGCCACCAGTACCTATGGAAGCACAGATACGCAGTATTTT. Translation: CATSTYGSTDTQYF. This chain connects TRBV24-1 to TRBJ2-3; D unclear. CDR1 is KGHDR and CDR2 is SFDVKD in the germline V gene. The CDR3 has 14 residues. With 6 bases removed from V and 0 bases from J, the gap between germline ends came to 9 bases.

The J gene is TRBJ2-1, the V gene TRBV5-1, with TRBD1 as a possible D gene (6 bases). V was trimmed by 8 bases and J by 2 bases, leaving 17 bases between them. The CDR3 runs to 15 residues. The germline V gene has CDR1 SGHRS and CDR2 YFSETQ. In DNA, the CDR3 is TGCGCCAGTGAACCTTCAGGACAGACCTACAATGAGCAGTTCTTC. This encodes CASEPSGQTYNEQFF.

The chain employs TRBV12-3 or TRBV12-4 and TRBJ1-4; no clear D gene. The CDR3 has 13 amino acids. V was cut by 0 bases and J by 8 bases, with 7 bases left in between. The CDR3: CASSLANWEKLFF. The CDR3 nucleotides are TGTGCCAGCAGTTTAGCAAATTGGGAAAAACTGTTTTTT.

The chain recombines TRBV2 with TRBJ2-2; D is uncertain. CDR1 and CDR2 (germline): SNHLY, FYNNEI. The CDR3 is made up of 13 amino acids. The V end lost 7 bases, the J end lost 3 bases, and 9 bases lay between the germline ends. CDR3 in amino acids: CASNYIYTGELFF. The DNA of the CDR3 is TGTGCCAGCAATTATATCTACACCGGGGAGCTGTTTTTT. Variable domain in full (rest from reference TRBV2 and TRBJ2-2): EPEVTQTPSHQVTQMGQEVILRCVPISNHLYFYWYRQILGQKVEFLVSFYNNEISEKSEIFDDQFSVERPDGSNFTLKIRSTKLEDSAMYFCASNYIYTGELFFGEGSRLTVL.

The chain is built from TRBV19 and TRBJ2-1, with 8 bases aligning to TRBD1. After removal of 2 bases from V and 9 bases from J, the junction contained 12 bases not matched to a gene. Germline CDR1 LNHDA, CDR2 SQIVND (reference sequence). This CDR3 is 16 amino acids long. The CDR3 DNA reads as TGTGCCAGTAGTATACGGGGACAGGCCGCTTGGGCTGAGCAGTTCTTC. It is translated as CASSIRGQAAWAEQFF.

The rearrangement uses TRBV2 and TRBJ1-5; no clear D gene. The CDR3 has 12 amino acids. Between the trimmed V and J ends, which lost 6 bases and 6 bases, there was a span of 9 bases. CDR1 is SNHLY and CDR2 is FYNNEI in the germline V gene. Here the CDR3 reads CASRDSIQPQHF. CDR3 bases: TGTGCCAGCAGAGACTCGATTCAGCCCCAGCATTTT.

The CDR3 is CSATNRVSEQYF. CDR3 DNA: TGCAGTGCTACAAACAGGGTCTCCGAGCAGTACTTC. The chain joins TRBV20-1 to TRBJ2-7; a possible D gene is TRBD1 (6 bases). The CDR3 sequence is 12 residues long. CDR1 is DFQATT and CDR2 is SNEGSKA in the germline V gene (reference sequence). Trimming left V 4 bases short and J 6 bases short, with 13 bases between.

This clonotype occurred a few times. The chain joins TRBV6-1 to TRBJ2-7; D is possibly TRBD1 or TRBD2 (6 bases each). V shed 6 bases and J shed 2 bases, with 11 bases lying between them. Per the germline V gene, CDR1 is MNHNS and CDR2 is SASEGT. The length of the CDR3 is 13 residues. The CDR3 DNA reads TGTGCCAGCAGCAGGGGACTGACCTACGAGCAGTACTTC. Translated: CASSRGLTYEQYF.

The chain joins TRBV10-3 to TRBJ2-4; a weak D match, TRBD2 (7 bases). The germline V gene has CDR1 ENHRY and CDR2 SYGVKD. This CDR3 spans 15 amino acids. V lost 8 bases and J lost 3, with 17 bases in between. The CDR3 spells CAIAAGGGGKNIQYF. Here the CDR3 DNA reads TGTGCCATCGCCGCTGGGGGGGGCGGCAAAAACATTCAGTACTTC.

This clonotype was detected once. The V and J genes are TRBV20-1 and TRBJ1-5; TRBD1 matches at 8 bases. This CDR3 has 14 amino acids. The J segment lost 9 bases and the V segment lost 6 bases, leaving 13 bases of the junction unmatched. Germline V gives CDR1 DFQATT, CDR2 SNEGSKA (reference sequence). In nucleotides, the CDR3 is TGCAGTGCGAGCGCTCGGACAGGGAAAAGGCCCCAGCATTTT. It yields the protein CSASARTGKRPQHF.